A selection of T cell receptor beta chains follows, all from one sample in a study of long-term antiretroviral therapy in people with HIV. The data were produced by immunoSEQ multiplex PCR, yet TCRdb's version contains in-frame clones alone and is incomplete. The sample consists of 30,000 to 35,000 clones, 65% to 80% of them appearing once. Sequenced material: unsorted PBMCs, taken 3 years after starting antiretroviral therapy. These receptors came from a man aged 45-60 years with HIV. The CDR3 runs from the conserved cysteine through the conserved F or W. Fields, in order: CDR3 protein, CDR3 DNA, clone size, V gene, D gene, J gene. The D gene is left open where the match is weak. Only some rows state a clone size, as once, few, many or a class for expanded clones.

cdr3_aa: CSAFSGRITDTQYF
cdr3_nt: TGCAGCGCCTTTAGCGGGCGGATCACAGATACGCAGTATTTT
clone_size: once
v_call: TRBV29-1
d_call: TRBD2
j_call: TRBJ2-3

cdr3_aa: CASSVEGGGVPTDTQYF
cdr3_nt: TGTGCCAGCAGCGTAGAGGGAGGGGGAGTCCCCACAGATACGCAGTATTTT
clone_size: few
v_call: TRBV9
d_call: .
j_call: TRBJ2-3

cdr3_aa: CSALGETQYF
cdr3_nt: TGCAGTGCCCTGGGAGAGACCCAGTACTTC
clone_size: once
v_call: TRBV20-1
d_call: .
j_call: TRBJ2-5

cdr3_aa: CASSETRFEKLFF
cdr3_nt: TGTGCCAGCAGTGAAACCCGGTTTGAAAAACTGTTTTTT
clone_size: .
v_call: TRBV6-1
d_call: .
j_call: TRBJ1-4

cdr3_aa: CASRLTLRSYEQYF
cdr3_nt: TGTGCCAGCAGATTGACACTTCGCTCCTACGAGCAGTACTTC
clone_size: .
v_call: TRBV28
d_call: .
j_call: TRBJ2-7

cdr3_aa: CASSSDWYGYTF
cdr3_nt: TGTGCCAGCAGTTCGGACTGGTATGGCTACACCTTC
clone_size: .
v_call: TRBV6-5
d_call: .
j_call: TRBJ1-2

cdr3_aa: CASSLSLAGVETQYF
cdr3_nt: TGTGCCAGCAGCCTATCCCTAGCAGGGGTAGAGACCCAGTACTTC
clone_size: once
v_call: TRBV5-4
d_call: .
j_call: TRBJ2-5

cdr3_aa: CASSLIFPGQGLAGELGEQFF
cdr3_nt: TGCGCCAGCAGCTTGATCTTTCCGGGACAGGGACTAGCGGGAGAGTTGGGTGAGCAGTTCTTC
clone_size: .
v_call: TRBV5-1
d_call: TRBD2
j_call: TRBJ2-1

cdr3_aa: CASKQGGTGELFF
cdr3_nt: TGTGCCAGCAAACAGGGTGGCACCGGGGAGCTGTTTTTT
clone_size: .
v_call: TRBV6-6
d_call: .
j_call: TRBJ2-2

cdr3_aa: CASSRSGAVYNEQFF
cdr3_nt: TGTGCCAGCTCACGGAGCGGGGCCGTATACAATGAGCAGTTCTTC
clone_size: .
v_call: TRBV18
d_call: TRBD2
j_call: TRBJ2-1

cdr3_aa: CAWRRGGATYQPQHF
cdr3_nt: TGTGCCTGGAGGAGGGGGGGGGCCACTTATCAGCCCCAGCATTTT
clone_size: .
v_call: TRBV30
d_call: .
j_call: TRBJ1-5

cdr3_aa: CASSLRGEETQYF
cdr3_nt: TGTGCCAGCAGCTTAAGGGGGGAAGAGACCCAGTACTTC
clone_size: .
v_call: TRBV7-9
d_call: .
j_call: TRBJ2-5

cdr3_aa: CASSFDRVPQETQYF
cdr3_nt: TGTGCCAGCAGCTTTGACAGGGTTCCCCAAGAGACCCAGTACTTC
clone_size: .
v_call: TRBV7-9
d_call: TRBD1
j_call: TRBJ2-5

cdr3_aa: CASSLGPPGARGNEQFF
cdr3_nt: TGTGCCAGCAGCTTGGGTCCTCCAGGGGCGAGAGGCAATGAGCAGTTCTTC
clone_size: .
v_call: TRBV5-6
d_call: .
j_call: TRBJ2-1

cdr3_aa: CATADRDRGHSRSTAKNIQYF
cdr3_nt: TGTGCCACCGCAGACCGGGACAGGGGTCATAGTAGGTCGACGGCCAAAAACATTCAGTACTTC
clone_size: .
v_call: TRBV27
d_call: TRBD1
j_call: TRBJ2-4

cdr3_aa: CASSIRGGQETQYF
cdr3_nt: TGTGCCAGTAGTATCCGCGGGGGCCAAGAGACCCAGTACTTC
clone_size: .
v_call: TRBV19
d_call: TRBD2
j_call: TRBJ2-5

cdr3_aa: CASSFSRTGERGYTF
cdr3_nt: TGTGCCAGCAGCTTCTCCAGGACAGGGGAGAGGGGCTACACCTTC
clone_size: .
v_call: TRBV7-2
d_call: TRBD1
j_call: TRBJ1-2

cdr3_aa: CASSLERTSGANVLTF
cdr3_nt: TGTGCCAGCAGCTTAGAAAGGACCTCTGGGGCCAACGTCCTGACTTTC
clone_size: .
v_call: TRBV7-9
d_call: .
j_call: TRBJ2-6